These T cell receptor beta chains were read from a single sample in a study of blood T cells in healthy people across ages. Each CDR3 protein is one row after TCRdb ran MiXCR on the 5' RACE reads. The sample records roughly 800,000 distinct CDR3 sequences, about 62% being singletons. The sample taken for sequencing was blood. The source is a man aged 25 to 40 in good health. Both conserved end residues are part of each CDR3. Fields, in order: J gene, clone size, V gene, D gene, CDR3 DNA, CDR3 protein. A D gene is named only where the DNA matches it firmly. Size values are once, few and many counts, or a class for expanded clones, and some rows have none.

>TRBJ2-7|few|TRBV20-1|-
TGCAGTGCTCCTAAACTGACGGGGGACTACGAGCAGTACTTC
CSAPKLTGDYEQYF
>TRBJ2-5|-|TRBV20-1|-
TGCAGTGCTAGAGGGGCACGCGGGCCGCAAGAGACCCAGTACTTC
CSARGARGPQETQYF
>TRBJ2-5|few|TRBV29-1|-
TGCAGCGTTGTAACAAGGGGCCCAGAGGAGACCCAGTACTTC
CSVVTRGPEETQYF
>TRBJ2-1|few|TRBV4-3|-
TGCGCCAGCAGCCAAACCGGGACCCTCAATGAGCAGTTCTTC
CASSQTGTLNEQFF
>TRBJ2-3|many|TRBV9|TRBD1
TGTGCCAGCAGCAAACAACAGGGGCTCGACCTCACAGATACGCAGTATTTT
CASSKQQGLDLTDTQYF
>TRBJ2-1|-|TRBV4-2|TRBD1
TGTGCCAGCAGCCAAGCAACCGGGACAGGGTCTTCTGAGCAGTTCTTC
CASSQATGTGSSEQFF
>TRBJ2-3|few|TRBV20-1|TRBD1
TGCAGTGCTGCCGGGACAGGGGCCCAAAAGGACCTGAATACGCAGTATTTT
CSAAGTGAQKDLNTQYF
>TRBJ2-3|-|TRBV12-5|-
TGTGCTAGTGGTATCGTCCCTCCTCCCAGTGACACAGATACGCAGTATTTT
CASGIVPPPSDTDTQYF
>TRBJ1-5|-|TRBV3-1|-
TGTGCCAGCAGCCAAGGGGTACAGGGTGGGCAGCCCCAGCATTTT
CASSQGVQGGQPQHF
>TRBJ2-7|-|TRBV3-1|TRBD2
TGTGCCAGCAGCCAAATAGCGGGAGGGCCCTCCGAGCAGTACTTC
CASSQIAGGPSEQYF
>TRBJ2-7|-|TRBV20-1|-
TGCAGTGCTAGAGGACTAGGACGGGTCCCCTACGAGCAGTACTTC
CSARGLGRVPYEQYF
>TRBJ2-7|-|TRBV25-1|-
TGTGCCACGTGGGCAGGGGCAAACGAGCAGTACTTC
CATWAGANEQYF
>TRBJ2-1|few|TRBV20-1|-
TGCAGTGCTAGAGTTCAGTGGAGCTCCTACAATGAGCAGTTCTTC
CSARVQWSSYNEQFF
>TRBJ2-7|-|TRBV11-1|-
TGTGCCAGCAGCTTAGGGCGGCCCAGGGACGAGCAGTACTTC
CASSLGRPRDEQYF
>TRBJ2-5|-|TRBV3-1|TRBD2
TGTGCCAGCAGCCCAGGACTAGCGGGGTTCGAGACCCAGTACTTC
CASSPGLAGFETQYF
>TRBJ2-7|-|TRBV6-5|-
TGTGCCAGCAGTTACTCGACAGTTAATCCCTACGAGCAGTACTTC
CASSYSTVNPYEQYF
>TRBJ2-7|few|TRBV7-2|-
TGTGCCAGCAGCCCCTCCAGGAATTCCTACGAGCAGTACTTC
CASSPSRNSYEQYF
>TRBJ1-2|-|TRBV5-6|-
TGTGCCAGCAGCCGTATGGATGGCTACACCTTC
CASSRMDGYTF
>TRBJ1-5|many|TRBV28|-
TGCGCCAGCAGCTTGGATAGCAATCAGCCCCAGCATTTT
CASSLDSNQPQHF
>TRBJ2-5|-|TRBV4-1|-
TGCGCCAGCAGCACCGGATACGGAGACAGAGAGACCCAGTACTTC
CASSTGYGDRETQYF
>TRBJ1-6|-|TRBV20-1|-
TGCAGTGTTAAGAGGGAGGACTCCTATAATTCACCCCTCCACTTT
CSVKREDSYNSPLHF
>TRBJ2-7|-|TRBV6-9|-
TGTGCCAGCAGCCCCCTCGCTCAGGACAGACCCAGGGTGCCCTACGAGCAGTACTTC
CASSPLAQDRPRVPYEQYF
>TRBJ2-1|-|TRBV11-2|-
TGTGCCAGCAGCTTCCTAGTGAGTCGGGCCCGCAATGAGCAGTTCTTC
CASSFLVSRARNEQFF
>TRBJ2-1|-|TRBV2|-
TGTGCCAGCAGGCTTTTACGTAATGAGCAGTTCTTC
CASRLLRNEQFF
>TRBJ2-5|-|TRBV12-3/TRBV12-4|TRBD2
TGTGCCAGCAGTCCCCTCTCAGCGGGAGGCCAAGAGACCCAGTACTTC
CASSPLSAGGQETQYF
>TRBJ2-1|-|TRBV3-1|TRBD2
TGTGCCAGCAGGGCCGGGACTAGCGGATACAATGAGCAGTTCTTC
CASRAGTSGYNEQFF
>TRBJ2-5|-|TRBV5-1|-
TGCGCCAGCAGCCATATGACCAGGGGGGGCGAAGAGACCCAGTACTTC
CASSHMTRGGEETQYF
>TRBJ1-5|-|TRBV7-2|-
TGTGCCAGCAGCTTAGAGAGGGGGGTCAATCAGCCCCAGCATTTT
CASSLERGVNQPQHF
>TRBJ2-3|-|TRBV28|TRBD2
TGTGCCAGCAGGGTGGGACTAGCTACTTCAGATACGCAGTATTTT
CASRVGLATSDTQYF
>TRBJ1-4|-|TRBV12-3/TRBV12-4|-
TGTGCCAGCACCCGGAAACAGGCCCATGAAAAACTGTTTTTT
CASTRKQAHEKLFF
>TRBJ2-3|-|TRBV9|TRBD2
TGTGCCAGCAGCCTAAGCGGGATCGTCATAGATACGCAGTATTTT
CASSLSGIVIDTQYF